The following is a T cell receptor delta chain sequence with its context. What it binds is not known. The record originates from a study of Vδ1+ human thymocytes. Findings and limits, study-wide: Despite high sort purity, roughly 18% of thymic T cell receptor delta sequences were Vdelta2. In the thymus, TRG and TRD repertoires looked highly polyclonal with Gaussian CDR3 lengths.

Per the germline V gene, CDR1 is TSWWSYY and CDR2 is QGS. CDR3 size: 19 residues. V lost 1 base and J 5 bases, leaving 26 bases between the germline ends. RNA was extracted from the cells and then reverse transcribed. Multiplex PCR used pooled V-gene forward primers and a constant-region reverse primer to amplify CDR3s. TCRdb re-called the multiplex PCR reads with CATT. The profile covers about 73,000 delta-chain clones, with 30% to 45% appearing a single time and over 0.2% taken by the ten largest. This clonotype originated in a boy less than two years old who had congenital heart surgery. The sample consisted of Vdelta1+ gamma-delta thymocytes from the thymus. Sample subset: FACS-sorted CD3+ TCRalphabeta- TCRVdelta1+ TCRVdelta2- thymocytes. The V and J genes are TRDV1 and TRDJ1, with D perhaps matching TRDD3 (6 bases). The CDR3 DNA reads TGTGCTCTTGGGGAACCCTACCCCGCACCCACTGGGATGCTAGATAAACTCATCTTT. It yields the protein CALGEPYPAPTGMLDKLIF.